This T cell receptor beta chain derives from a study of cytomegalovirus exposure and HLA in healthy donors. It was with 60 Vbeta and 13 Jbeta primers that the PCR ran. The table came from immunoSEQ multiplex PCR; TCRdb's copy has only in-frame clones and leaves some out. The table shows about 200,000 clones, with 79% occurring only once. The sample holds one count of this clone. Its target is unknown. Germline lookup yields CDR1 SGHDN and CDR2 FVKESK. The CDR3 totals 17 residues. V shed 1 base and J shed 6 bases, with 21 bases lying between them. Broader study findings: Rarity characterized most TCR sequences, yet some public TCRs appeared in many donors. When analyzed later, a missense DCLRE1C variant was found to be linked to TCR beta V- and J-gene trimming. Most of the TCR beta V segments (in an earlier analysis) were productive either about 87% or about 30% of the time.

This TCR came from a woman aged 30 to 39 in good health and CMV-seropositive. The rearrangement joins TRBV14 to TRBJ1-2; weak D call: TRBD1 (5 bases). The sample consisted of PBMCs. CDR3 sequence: CASSQGDFEVGDNGYTF. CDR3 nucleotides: TGTGCCAGCAGCCAAGGGGACTTTGAGGTAGGGGATAATGGCTACACCTTC.